Detailed here is one T cell receptor beta chain. V was shortened by 4 bases and J by 2 bases, with 18 bases between the two germline ends. The germline gives CDR1 KGHSH, CDR2 LQKENI. The CDR3 is 17 amino acids. Original processing notes: Amplification of reference gene primers provided the estimated nucleated cell counts. Repertoires were generated with immunoSEQ multiplex PCR, while TCRdb's copy carries only in-frame clones and drops some. For V, J and clone size, that table is used; D and trimming come from the DNA. The sample consists of about 210,000 clones, about 88% of them appearing once. The data were taken from a study of blood T cell repertoires in COVID-19. Study background: Samples came from the United States, Italy and Spain, spanning acute and convalescent COVID-19. In each case, the material was cDNA or gDNA derived from T cells, B-cell-depleted T cells, or PBMCs.

What was sequenced was peripheral blood. The sequence was obtained from a woman in her thirties or forties with acute or convalescent COVID-19. The chain is built from TRBV18 and TRBJ1-3, with D hard to call. CDR3 sequence: CASSLRSAYYTGNTIYF. The CDR3 DNA is TGTGCCAGCTCACTGCGTTCAGCGTATTATACTGGAAACACCATATATTTT.